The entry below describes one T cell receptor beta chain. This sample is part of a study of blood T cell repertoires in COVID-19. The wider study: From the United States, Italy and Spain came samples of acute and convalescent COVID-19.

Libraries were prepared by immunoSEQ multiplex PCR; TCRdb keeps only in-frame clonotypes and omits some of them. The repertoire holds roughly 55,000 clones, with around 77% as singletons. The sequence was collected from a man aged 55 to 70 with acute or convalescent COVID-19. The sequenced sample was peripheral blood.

As DNA, the CDR3 is TGTGCCAGCAACAGGGAGGGAAATGGCTACACCTTC. Its protein product is CASNREGNGYTF. This chain uses TRBV6-6 with TRBJ1-2; maybe TRBD1 (6 bases). This CDR3 region has 12 residues. V lost 7 bases and J 6 bases, leaving 12 bases between the germline ends. Per germline, CDR1 MNHNY and CDR2 SVGAGI (reference sequence).